The 29 T cell receptor beta chains below come from one sample, sequenced in a study of control samples from healthy donors and cancer patients. Assay used: immunoSEQ multiplex PCR; TCRdb lists only in-frame clones, some missing. The top ten clones hold 7.8% of a sample with around 100,000 clones, roughly 89% of them seen once. Sequencing was carried out using blood. Source of these receptors: a man aged 25-45 years in good health.

V usage is TRBV9 and J usage is TRBJ1-1, with D unclear. V was pared by 3 bases and J by 0 bases, with 6 bases between. CDR1 and CDR2 (germline): SGDLS, YYNGEE. CDR3 length: 13 amino acids. CDR3 nucleotides: TGTGCCAGCAGCGGCAGCATGAACACTGAAGCTTTCTTT. Its translation is CASSGSMNTEAFF.

The chain couples TRBV7-9 to TRBJ2-1; TRBD2 aligns across 9 bases. CDR1 is SEHNR, CDR2 FQNEAQ, per germline (reference sequence). V was clipped by 4 bases and J by 3 bases; unmatched bases: 4. CDR3 length: 15 amino acids. The CDR3 here is CASSSLSGSYNEQFF. CDR3 bases: TGTGCCAGCAGCTCCCTTAGCGGGAGCTACAATGAGCAGTTCTTC.

This clone came up once. The chain employs TRBV5-1 and TRBJ1-5, with D possibly matching TRBD1 (5 bases). V was pared by 1 base and J by 5 bases, with 19 bases between. Germline V gene data show CDR1 as SGHRS and CDR2 as YFSETQ. This CDR3 has 17 residues. CDR3 nucleotide sequence: TGCGCCAGCAGCTTGTTTCGTATCAGGACATATTATCAGCCCCAGCATTTT. Its translation: CASSLFRIRTYYQPQHF.

V gene TRBV6-5 combines with J gene TRBJ2-5; TRBD2 agrees at 8 bases. Losses at the gene ends were 6 bases for V and 4 bases for J; bases not matched to a gene: 7. Germline loops: CDR1 MNHEY, CDR2 SVGAGI. The length of the CDR3 is 14 residues. CDR3 coding DNA: TGTGCCAGCAGCCGCGGACTAGCACCAGAGACCCAGTACTTC. As protein: CASSRGLAPETQYF.

This chain uses TRBV5-5 with TRBJ1-1, with a weak D call TRBD1 (6 bases). Trimming left V 4 bases short and J 1 base short, with 20 bases between. The germline gives CDR1 SGHKS, CDR2 YYEKEE (reference sequence). This CDR3 spans 17 amino acids. The CDR3: CASSPRGWDTSNTEAFF. The CDR3 coding sequence is TGTGCCAGCAGCCCGAGGGGGTGGGACACCTCGAACACTGAAGCTTTCTTT.

The chain employs TRBV20-1 and TRBJ1-2, with D unclear. The CDR3 extends over 11 amino acids. Germline V gene lookup returns CDR1 DFQATT and CDR2 SNEGSKA (reference sequence). Trimming left V 3 bases short and J 10 bases short, with 12 bases between. The CDR3: CSASRADHYTF. CDR3 DNA: TGCAGTGCTAGTAGGGCCGATCACTACACCTTC.

The chain has TRBV4-1 and TRBJ2-3; D not resolved. V lost 4 bases to trimming and J lost 8 bases, with 7 bases between them. This CDR3 has 11 amino acids. CDR1 MGHRA and CDR2 YSYEKL come from the germline V gene. The CDR3 sequence: CASSLWGTQYF. DNA of the CDR3: TGCGCCAGCAGCCTCTGGGGTACGCAGTATTTT.

The CDR3 DNA follows: TGTGCCAGCTCACCACGGACAGGGGAGTACACTGAAGCTTTCTTT. This gives the protein CASSPRTGEYTEAFF. The chain links TRBV18 to TRBJ1-1, with 9 bases identical to TRBD1. The CDR3 is made up of 15 amino acids. The V gene's germline CDR1 is KGHSH and CDR2 LQKENI. Losses at the gene ends were 1 base for V and 3 bases for J; bases not matched to a gene: 3.

The rearrangement joins TRBV7-6 to TRBJ1-6, with D maybe TRBD1 (5 bases). Per the germline V gene, CDR1 is SGHVS and CDR2 is FNYEAQ. This CDR3 has 13 residues. The V end was cut by 1 base, the J end by 12 bases, with 10 bases between. CDR3 amino acids: CASSLGGPEPLHF. The DNA for the CDR3 is TGTGCCAGCAGCTTAGGGGGCCCGGAACCCCTCCACTTT.

V gene TRBV3-1 (or the pseudogene TRBV3-2) combines with J gene TRBJ2-7; 13 positions agree with TRBD2. The ends lost 3 bases at V and 0 bases at J; junction bases unmatched: 5. Germline assignment: CDR1 LGHDT and CDR2 YNNKEL (reference sequence). This CDR3 spans 17 amino acids. Here the CDR3 reads CASSQRTSGSSSYEQYF. The CDR3 nucleotides read TGTGCCAGCAGCCAGAGGACTAGCGGGAGTAGCTCCTACGAGCAGTACTTC.

CDR3 loop: CAISEVYNEQFF. Written as DNA, the CDR3 is TGTGCCATCAGTGAAGTATACAATGAGCAGTTCTTC. The chain recombines TRBV10-3 with TRBJ2-1; D is undetermined. Trimming pared 3 bases from V and 4 bases from J, leaving 4 bases between. CDR3 length equals 12 residues. Germline assignment: CDR1 ENHRY and CDR2 SYGVKD.

This chain connects TRBV7-2 to TRBJ1-5, with D perhaps matching TRBD1 (5 bases). The V gene's germline CDR1 is SGHTA and CDR2 FQGNSA. CDR3 length: 15 amino acids. Trimming stripped 5 bases from V and 0 bases from J, with 11 bases between. For the CDR3, the DNA is TGTGCCAGCAGCCGCGGGACTAATAGCAATCAGCCCCAGCATTTT. Its protein is CASSRGTNSNQPQHF.

The chain recombines TRBV24-1 with TRBJ2-3; 8 positions match TRBD2. With 11 bases clipped from V and 6 bases from J, the junction kept 3 bases outside the gene matches. Germline CDR1 is KGHDR and CDR2 is SFDVKD. The CDR3 sequence is 11 residues long. CDR3 DNA: TGTGCCAGCGCTAGCGGGGATACGCAGTATTTT. It encodes CASASGDTQYF.

The chain carries TRBV7-9 and TRBJ2-7, with TRBD2 matching over 9 bases. The length of the CDR3 is 16 residues. The J segment lost 6 bases and the V segment lost 6 bases, leaving 15 bases of the junction unmatched. CDR1 and CDR2 (germline): SEHNR, FQNEAQ (reference sequence). CDR3 sequence: CASSSRGREGLSEQYF. For the CDR3, the DNA is TGTGCCAGCAGTTCTCGTGGGCGGGAGGGCCTCTCCGAGCAGTACTTC.

This sequence joins TRBV27 and TRBJ1-6; D gene ambiguous. CDR1 is MNHEY and CDR2 is SMNVEV in the germline V gene (reference sequence). CDR3 size: 13 residues. With 8 bases removed from V and 7 bases from J, the gap between germline ends came to 12 bases. CDR3 amino acids: CASAYVENSPLHF. CDR3 nucleotide sequence: TGTGCCAGCGCGTACGTAGAAAATTCACCCCTCCACTTT.

The chain combines TRBV20-1 with TRBJ1-1; 8 nucleotides line up with TRBD1. CDR1 and CDR2 (germline): DFQATT, SNEGSKA (reference sequence). J lost 3 bases, V lost 3 bases, and 3 bases had no gene match. The length of the CDR3 is 13 residues. The CDR3 spells CSASGTGYTEAFF. The DNA of the CDR3 is TGCAGTGCTAGTGGGACAGGATACACTGAAGCTTTCTTT.

This chain uses TRBV5-1 with TRBJ1-4; possibly TRBD1 for D (5 bases). The V gene's germline CDR1 is SGHRS and CDR2 YFSETQ. The CDR3 runs to 16 residues. The V end was cut by 0 bases, the J end by 6 bases, with 15 bases between. As DNA, the CDR3 is TGCGCCAGCAGCTTGGTAGGGGATGGGCTTCATGAAAAACTGTTTTTT. Translation: CASSLVGDGLHEKLFF.

The chain employs TRBV12-3 or TRBV12-4 and TRBJ1-5; D call uncertain. V dropped 3 bases and J dropped 9 bases, with 9 bases sitting between them. The CDR3 runs 12 residues. CDR3 in amino acids: CASSLGNRPQHF. The CDR3 DNA follows: TGTGCCAGCAGTTTGGGGAATAGGCCCCAGCATTTT.

V gene TRBV11-2 combines with J gene TRBJ2-7, with D possibly TRBD2 on 5 matching bases. Trimming cost V 0 bases and J 9 bases, with 12 bases left between them. This CDR3 has 13 residues. CDR1 and CDR2 from the germline V gene are SGHAT and FQNNGV. CDR3 region: CASSLESHRGQYV. In DNA, the CDR3 is TGTGCCAGCAGCTTAGAATCCCATCGGGGGCAGTACGTC.

The gene calls are TRBV24-1 and TRBJ2-6; D is ambiguous. There are 14 residues in the CDR3. The V end was cut by 7 bases, the J end by 0 bases, with 6 bases between. Germline V gene lookup returns CDR1 KGHDR and CDR2 SFDVKD. The CDR3: CATSGNSGANVLTF. DNA of the CDR3: TGTGCCACCAGCGGTAACTCTGGGGCCAACGTCCTGACTTTC.

The rearrangement links TRBV14 to TRBJ1-1; D not resolved. V was cut by 4 bases and J by 1 base, with 7 bases left in between. Germline CDR1 SGHDN, CDR2 FVKESK. This CDR3 is built from 13 residues. The CDR3 spells CASSPTRNTEAFF. The DNA of the CDR3 is TGTGCCAGCAGCCCGACTAGGAACACTGAAGCTTTCTTT.

V is TRBV7-8 and J is TRBJ1-4, with TRBD1 matching over 9 bases. The length of the CDR3 is 16 residues. Germline loops: CDR1 SGHVS, CDR2 FQNEAQ. V dropped 4 bases and J dropped 7; count of bases not matched to a gene: 10. CDR3: CASSWQQGAQGEKLFF. In nucleotides, the CDR3 is TGTGCCAGCAGCTGGCAACAGGGGGCGCAGGGTGAAAAACTGTTTTTT.

This clone was counted a few times. CDR3 sequence: CASTIGTRFVGYTF. The CDR3 DNA follows: TGTGCCAGTACAATCGGGACTCGATTTGTTGGCTACACCTTC. The chain links TRBV2 to TRBJ1-2, with D possibly TRBD1 on 5 matching bases. V was shortened by 9 bases and J by 7 bases, with 21 bases between the two germline ends. Germline values: CDR1 SNHLY, CDR2 FYNNEI. This CDR3 region has 14 residues. The complete variable domain, with remaining parts taken from reference TRBV2 and TRBJ1-2, reads EPEVTQTPSHQVTQMGQEVILRCVPISNHLYFYWYRQILGQKVEFLVSFYNNEISEKSEIFDDQFSVERPDGSNFTLKIRSTKLEDSAMYFCASTIGTRFVGYTFGSGTRLTVV.

The V call is TRBV6-5, the J call TRBJ1-6, with D possibly matching TRBD1 (6 bases). Germline V gene data show CDR1 as MNHEY and CDR2 as SVGAGI. V lost 0 bases and J 8 bases, leaving 11 bases between the germline ends. The length of the CDR3 is 15 residues. This CDR3 is CASSYSLAGDSPLHF. CDR3 nucleotide sequence: TGTGCCAGCAGTTACTCTTTGGCAGGGGATTCACCCCTCCACTTT.

This chain joins TRBV24-1 and TRBJ2-1; D not certain. Between the trimmed V and J ends, which lost 1 base and 12 bases, there was a span of 6 bases. The CDR3 runs 11 residues. Looked up from germline, CDR1 is KGHDR and CDR2 is SFDVKD. The CDR3 bases are TGTGCCACCAGTGATTTAACAGTGCAGTTCTTC. It is translated as CATSDLTVQFF.

The rearrangement links TRBV2 to TRBJ2-2; D is ambiguous. V was cut by 5 bases and J by 4 bases, with 11 bases left in between. This CDR3 spans 14 amino acids. Germline-derived CDR1 and CDR2 are SNHLY and FYNNEI. The CDR3 loop is CASSSLGFTGELFF. CDR3 nucleotide sequence: TGTGCCAGCAGTTCATTAGGGTTCACCGGGGAGCTGTTTTTT.

The rearrangement joins TRBV24-1 to TRBJ2-3; 7 positions match TRBD2. The CDR3 length is 17 residues. The germline CDR1 and CDR2 sequences are KGHDR and SFDVKD. The trim removed 4 bases at V and 6 bases at J, leaving 15 bases unmatched. CDR3 in amino acids: CATSDRISAGDGDTQYF. CDR3 nucleotides: TGTGCCACCAGTGACCGAATAAGCGCGGGGGACGGGGATACGCAGTATTTT.

In its sample, this clone was seen a few times. The chain joins TRBV27 to TRBJ2-1; maybe TRBD2 (5 bases). The germline CDR1 and CDR2 sequences are MNHEY and SMNVEV (reference sequence). The germline V and J ends were trimmed by 3 bases and 4 bases, with 7 bases remaining between them. The CDR3 runs 13 residues. For the CDR3, the DNA is TGTGCCAGCAGTTTGCGGGCATACAATGAGCAGTTCTTC. This translates into CASSLRAYNEQFF.

V gene TRBV9 combines with J gene TRBJ2-6; the D gene is possibly TRBD1 (6 bases). The CDR3 runs 16 residues. Trimming shortened V by 6 bases and J by 4 bases, and 17 bases separated the two germline ends. Germline CDR1 is SGDLS and CDR2 is YYNGEE. The CDR3 reads CASTGQGTVGANVLTF. The DNA of the CDR3 is TGTGCCAGCACAGGGCAGGGGACGGTGGGGGCCAACGTCCTGACTTTC.